This T cell receptor beta chain was retrieved from a study of CD8 T cells in Susac syndrome. Sequencing targeted TCR beta in blood CD8+ and CD4+ T cells. The multiple sclerosis controls were treatment-naive patients affected by stable or active relapsing-remitting disease. The authors reverse transcribed 0.5 to 1 ug RNA with random hexamers. Amplification of TCR beta CDR3 spanned 54 Vbeta and 13 Jbeta via immunoSEQ multiplex PCR. TCRdb redid the calling of the immunoSEQ multiplex PCR reads with MiXCR, one entry per CDR3 protein. The sample consists of about 250,000 distinct CDR3 sequences, about 93% of them appearing once. The germline gives CDR1 SGHVS, CDR2 FQNEAQ. CDR3 length: 16 amino acids. Unmatched junction bases numbered 7, after V lost 5 bases and J lost 4 bases.

Input material: CD4+ T cells from PBMCs. This TCR was recovered from a human donor with multiple sclerosis. The chain recombines TRBV7-8 with TRBJ2-5; 13 bases agree with TRBD2. This chain's CDR3 is CASSPRTSGSRETQYF. The DNA of the CDR3 is TGTGCCAGCAGCCCAAGGACTAGCGGGAGCAGAGAGACCCAGTACTTC.